This TCR beta chain was documented in a study of cytomegalovirus exposure and HLA in healthy donors. This clone was detected only a few times. The PCR contained 60 Vbeta and 13 Jbeta primers. Clones were read by immunoSEQ multiplex PCR, and TCRdb kept only the in-frame ones, dropping some. The data contain about 130,000 clones, 78% of them singletons. This CDR3 comprises 12 residues. Germline CDR1 reads MNHEY; CDR2 reads SMNVEV (reference sequence). The sequence was obtained from a man aged 25 to 40 in good health and CMV-seropositive. This chain joins TRBV27 and TRBJ2-5; tentative D call: TRBD2 (6 bases). The assigned J gene may be wrong: the sequence end matches TRBJ2-7 better. The specimen sequenced was PBMCs. The CDR3 DNA sequence: TGTGCCAGCAGAAAGGAGGGCTACGAGCAGTACTTC. Protein product: CASRKEGYEQYF.